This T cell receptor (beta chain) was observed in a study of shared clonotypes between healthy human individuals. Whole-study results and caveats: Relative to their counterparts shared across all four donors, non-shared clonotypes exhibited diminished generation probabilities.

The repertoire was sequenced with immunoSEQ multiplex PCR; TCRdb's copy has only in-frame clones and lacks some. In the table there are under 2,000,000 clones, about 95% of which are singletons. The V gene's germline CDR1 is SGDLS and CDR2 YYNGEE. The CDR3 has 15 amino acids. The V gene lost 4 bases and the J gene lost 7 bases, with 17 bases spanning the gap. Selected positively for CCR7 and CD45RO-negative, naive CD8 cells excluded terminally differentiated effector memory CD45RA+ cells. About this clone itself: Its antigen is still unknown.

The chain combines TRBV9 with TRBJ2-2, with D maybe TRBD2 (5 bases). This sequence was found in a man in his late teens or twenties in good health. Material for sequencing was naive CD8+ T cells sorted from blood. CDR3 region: CASSQDGLGGGELFF. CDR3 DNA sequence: TGTGCCAGCAGCCAAGATGGCCTAGGAGGCGGGGAGCTGTTTTTT.